The source of this T cell receptor (beta chain) is a study of T cell responses to AZD1222 COVID-19 vaccine. Study results and caveats: A rise in Spike-specific TCR breadth and depth followed two AZD1222 doses.

Profiled with immunoSEQ multiplex PCR; TCRdb holds only in-frame clones, not every one. The sample holds about 180,000 clones, less than 95% seen once. For this clone: Antigen specificity is unknown.

The CDR3 is 16 residues long. The germline V gene has CDR1 SGHTA and CDR2 FQGTGA. The ends were cut back, 0 bases at V and 0 bases at J, with 11 bases in the middle. Here the sequenced sample was peripheral blood, taken on day 0 of AZD1222 vaccination. This receptor was taken from an adult in good health. The V gene is TRBV7-3, the J gene TRBJ1-1; D is unresolved. Written as DNA, the CDR3 is TGTGCCAGCAGCTTAACAGGGAGGGCTTTGAACACTGAAGCTTTCTTT. It yields the protein CASSLTGRALNTEAFF.